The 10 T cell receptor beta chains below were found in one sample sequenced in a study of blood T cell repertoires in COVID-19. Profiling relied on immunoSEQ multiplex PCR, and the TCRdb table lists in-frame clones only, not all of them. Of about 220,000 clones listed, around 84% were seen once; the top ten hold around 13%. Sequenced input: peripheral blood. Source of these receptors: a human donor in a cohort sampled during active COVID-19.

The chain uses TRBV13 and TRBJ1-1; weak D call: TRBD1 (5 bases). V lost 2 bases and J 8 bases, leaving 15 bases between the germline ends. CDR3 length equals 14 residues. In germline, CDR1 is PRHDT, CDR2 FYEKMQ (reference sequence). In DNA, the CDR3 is TGTGCCAGCAGCTTAACCACCCCCGGGGGGGAAGCTTTCTTT. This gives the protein CASSLTTPGGEAFF.

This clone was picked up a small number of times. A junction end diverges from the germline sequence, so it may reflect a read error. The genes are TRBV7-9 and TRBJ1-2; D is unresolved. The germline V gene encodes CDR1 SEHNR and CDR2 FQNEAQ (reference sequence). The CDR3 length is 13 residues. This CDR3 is CASTLRFIDGYTF. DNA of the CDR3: TGTGCCAGCACCTTACGGTTCATCGATGGCTACACCTTC. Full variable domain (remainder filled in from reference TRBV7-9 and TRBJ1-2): DTGVSQNPRHKITKRGQNVTFRCDPISEHNRLYWYRQTLGQGPEFLTYFQNEAQLEKSRLLSDRFSAERPKGSFSTLEIQRTEQGDSAMYLCASTLRFIDGYTFGSGTRLTVV.

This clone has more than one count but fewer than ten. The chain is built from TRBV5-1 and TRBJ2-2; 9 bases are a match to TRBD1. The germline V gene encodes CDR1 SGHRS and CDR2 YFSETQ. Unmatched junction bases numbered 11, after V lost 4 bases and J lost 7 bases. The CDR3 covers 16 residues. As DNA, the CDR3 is TGCGCCAGCAGCCCCGGGACAGGGAAGGGGTTCGGGGAGCTGTTTTTT. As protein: CASSPGTGKGFGELFF.

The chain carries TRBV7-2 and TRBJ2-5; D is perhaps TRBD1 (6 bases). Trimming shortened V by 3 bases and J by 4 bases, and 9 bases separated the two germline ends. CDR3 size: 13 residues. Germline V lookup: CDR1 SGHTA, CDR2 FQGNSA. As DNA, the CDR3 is TGTGCCAGCAGCTTGAGAGGGGGAGAGACCCAGTACTTC. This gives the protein CASSLRGGETQYF. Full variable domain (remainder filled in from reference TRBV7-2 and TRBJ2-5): GAGVSQSPSNKVTEKGKDVELRCDPISGHTALYWYRQSLGQGLEFLIYFQGNSAPDKSGLPSDRFSAERTGGSVSTLTIQRTQQEDSAVYLCASSLRGGETQYFGPGTRLLVL.

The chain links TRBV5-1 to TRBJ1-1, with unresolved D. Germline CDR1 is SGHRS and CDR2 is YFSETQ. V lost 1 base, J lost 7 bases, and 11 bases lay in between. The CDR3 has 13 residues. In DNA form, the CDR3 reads TGCGCCAGCAGCTTGACCCTCGGGAGTGAAGCTTTCTTT. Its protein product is CASSLTLGSEAFF.

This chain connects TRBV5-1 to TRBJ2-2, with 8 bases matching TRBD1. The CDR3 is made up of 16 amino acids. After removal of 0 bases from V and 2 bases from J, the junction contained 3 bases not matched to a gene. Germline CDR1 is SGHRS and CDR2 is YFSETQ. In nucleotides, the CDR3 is TGCGCCAGCAGCTTGGGCACAGGGGGAAACACCGGGGAGCTGTTTTTT. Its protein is CASSLGTGGNTGELFF.

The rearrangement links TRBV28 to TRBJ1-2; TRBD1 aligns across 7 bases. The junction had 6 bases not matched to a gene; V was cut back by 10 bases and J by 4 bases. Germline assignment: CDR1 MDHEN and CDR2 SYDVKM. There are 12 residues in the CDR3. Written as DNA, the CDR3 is TGTGCCACCCGACAGGGAGTCTATGGCTACACCTTC. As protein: CATRQGVYGYTF.

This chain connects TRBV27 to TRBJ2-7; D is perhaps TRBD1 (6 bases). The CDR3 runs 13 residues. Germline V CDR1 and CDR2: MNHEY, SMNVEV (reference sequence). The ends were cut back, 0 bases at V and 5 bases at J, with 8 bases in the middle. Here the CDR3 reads CASSLSDRNEQYF. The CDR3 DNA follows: TGTGCCAGCAGTTTATCAGACAGGAACGAGCAGTACTTC.

CDR3 nucleotides: TGTGCCAGCAGCCCCCCGGCGGGGAACACAGATACGCAGTATTTT. This translates into CASSPPAGNTDTQYF. J is TRBJ2-3 and V is TRBV5-4; weak D call: TRBD2 (6 bases). Germline V gene sequence: CDR1 SGHNT, CDR2 YYREEE (reference sequence). This CDR3 is built from 15 residues. The V gene lost 4 bases and the J gene lost 2 bases, with 14 bases spanning the gap.

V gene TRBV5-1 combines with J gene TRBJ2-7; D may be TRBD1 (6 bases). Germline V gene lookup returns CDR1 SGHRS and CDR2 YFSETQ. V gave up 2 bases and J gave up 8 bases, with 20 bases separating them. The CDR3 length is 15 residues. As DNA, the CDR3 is TGCGCCAGCAGCTTTTCGACAGGTACGTCATTCCAGCAGTACTTC. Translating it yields CASSFSTGTSFQQYF.